This is a list of T cell receptor beta chains from one sample in a study of blood T cells in healthy people across ages. TCRdb used MiXCR to reprocess the 5' RACE reads, holding one entry per CDR3 protein. The sample holds 1.5 million or so distinct CDR3 sequences, roughly 43% seen once. The specimen sequenced was blood. All receptors derive from a woman aged 18-30 years in good health. The CDR3 runs from the conserved cysteine through the conserved F or W. The D gene is left open where the match is weak. Only some rows state a clone size, as once, few, many or a class for expanded clones.

d_call,v_call,clone_size,j_call,cdr3_nt,cdr3_aa
-,TRBV7-2,few,TRBJ2-5,TGTGCCAGCAGATCGAGCTCAGGGTATCAAGAGACCCAGTACTTC,CASRSSSGYQETQYF
-,TRBV7-9,-,TRBJ1-4,TGTGCCAGCGGACCCCGGGACGGTAATGAAAAACTGTTTTTT,CASGPRDGNEKLFF
-,TRBV29-1,-,TRBJ1-1,TGCAGCGTGCAGAGGGGCCGCAACACTGAAGCTTTCTTT,CSVQRGRNTEAFF
-,TRBV6-5,-,TRBJ1-4,TGTGCCAGCAGTTACTCGGGACGGACTAATGAAAAACTGTTTTTT,CASSYSGRTNEKLFF
-,TRBV20-1,few,TRBJ2-7,TGCAGTGCTACCCGGACGTCCTACGAGCAGTACTTC,CSATRTSYEQYF
TRBD2,TRBV29-1,few,TRBJ2-3,TGCAGCGTTGAAGAGGTGACTAGCGGGAGGGGCACAGATACGCAGTATTTT,CSVEEVTSGRGTDTQYF
-,TRBV15,-,TRBJ2-1,TGTGCCACCAGCTCTCTGGCCCAGGCGGACTACAATGAGCAGTTCTTC,CATSSLAQADYNEQFF
-,TRBV20-1,-,TRBJ1-2,TGCAGTGCTTTCAACAGGGAGCTGGACTATGGCTACACCTTC,CSAFNRELDYGYTF
-,TRBV3-1,-,TRBJ2-3,TGTGCCTGCAGCAAATCCCCAGGGGGCACAGATACGCAGTATTTT,CACSKSPGGTDTQYF
-,TRBV12-3/TRBV12-4,few,TRBJ1-1,TGTGCCAGCAGACCCCCGCTGGGTGTCAAGAACACTGAAGCTTTCTTT,CASRPPLGVKNTEAFF
TRBD1,TRBV20-1,-,TRBJ2-5,TGCAGTGCTAGGGGACAGGAAACCAATGAGCAGTACTTC,CSARGQETNEQYF
TRBD2,TRBV12-3/TRBV12-4,many,TRBJ2-3,TGTGCCAGCAGTTTAACTAGCGGGGGCACAGATACGCAGTATTTT,CASSLTSGGTDTQYF
-,TRBV30,few,TRBJ2-7,TGTGCCTGGAGTGTGATAACCTACGAGCAGTACTTC,CAWSVITYEQYF
-,TRBV4-1,-,TRBJ2-7,TGCGCCAGCAGCCAAATGAACGACAATGAGCAGTACTTC,CASSQMNDNEQYF
-,TRBV30,-,TRBJ2-3,TGTGCCTGGAGTAAGGGACAAAGCACAGATACGCAGTATTTT,CAWSKGQSTDTQYF
-,TRBV12-3/TRBV12-4,-,TRBJ2-6,TGTGCCAGCACCTCTTCAGCCTCTGGGGCCAACGTCCTGACTTTC,CASTSSASGANVLTF
-,TRBV6-1,few,TRBJ2-1,TGTGCCAGCAGTGAACCGGCGTTCTCAAGCTCCTACAATGAGCAGTTCTTC,CASSEPAFSSSYNEQFF
TRBD2,TRBV7-3,-,TRBJ2-6,TGTGCCAGCAGCCCTGCAGGACTAGCGGGAGTTACTGGGGCCAACGTCCTGACTTTC,CASSPAGLAGVTGANVLTF
-,TRBV4-1,once,TRBJ1-3,TGCGCCAGCAGCCAACCTCTCGTAAGCTCTGGAAACACCATATATTTT,CASSQPLVSSGNTIYF
-,TRBV24-1,-,TRBJ1-4,TGTGCCACCAGTGACCCTACAGCGAACACTCCCGAAAAACTGTTTTTT,CATSDPTANTPEKLFF
-,TRBV7-9,-,TRBJ1-1,TGTGCCAGCAGCTTGCAGGAGCTCACTGAAGCTTTCTTT,CASSLQELTEAFF
TRBD1,TRBV7-8,-,TRBJ2-2,TGTGCCAGCAGCCTATGGACAGGGTTCACCGGGGAGCTGTTTTTT,CASSLWTGFTGELFF
TRBD1,TRBV6-1,once,TRBJ1-6,TGTGCCAGCAGGGACAGGGGGCTTTGGTCCTATAATTCACCCCTCCACTTT,CASRDRGLWSYNSPLHF
TRBD1,TRBV24-1,once,TRBJ2-7,TGTGCCACCAGTGATCCCGACAGGGGCGATACGGAGCAGTACTTC,CATSDPDRGDTEQYF
-,TRBV4-1,few,TRBJ1-6,TGCGCCAGCAGCCAGACCACAGGGCGCGGATCACCCCTCCACTTT,CASSQTTGRGSPLHF
-,TRBV15,-,TRBJ2-1,TGTGCCACCGGCAGAGATACGGGGCCCTATGAGCAGTTCTTC,CATGRDTGPYEQFF
TRBD2,TRBV7-2,-,TRBJ2-3,TGTGCCAGCAGCGCCCGACTAGCGGAGAGCACAGATACGCAGTATTTT,CASSARLAESTDTQYF
-,TRBV29-1,-,TRBJ2-5,TGCAGCGTTTGGGGCAGGGAAAACCAAGAGACCCAGTACTTC,CSVWGRENQETQYF
TRBD2,TRBV2,few,TRBJ2-7,TGTGCCACCAAGCGGGAGGGCCCCTACGAGCAGTACTTC,CATKREGPYEQYF
-,TRBV7-2,-,TRBJ2-7,TGTGCCAGCAGCTTAGCCAGGACCACCTCCTACGAGCAGTACTTC,CASSLARTTSYEQYF
TRBD1,TRBV7-2,-,TRBJ1-2,TGTGCCAGCAGCACAGGGACAGCTAGGATCCTCTATGGCTACACCTTC,CASSTGTARILYGYTF
-,TRBV6-1,-,TRBJ1-1,TGTGCCAGCAGTGAACTACAGGGAACTGTCACTGAAGCTTTCTTT,CASSELQGTVTEAFF
TRBD1,TRBV29-1,-,TRBJ2-7,TGCAGCGTTATTGGGACAGGGGCCCCCCCCTCCTACGAGCAGTACTTC,CSVIGTGAPPSYEQYF
-,TRBV6-5,-,TRBJ1-1,TGTGCCAGCAGCTACTCTGGACACCACACTGAAGCTTTCTTT,CASSYSGHHTEAFF
-,TRBV4-1,-,TRBJ2-1,TGCGCCAGCAGCCCCACAGGGGGGGTCTACAATGAGCAGTTCTTC,CASSPTGGVYNEQFF
-,TRBV6-2/TRBV6-3,few,TRBJ1-2,TGTGCCAGCAGTTTTTACTCATATGGCTACACCTTC,CASSFYSYGYTF
-,TRBV7-2,-,TRBJ2-7,TGTGCCAGCAGCTCGGGGACATTCTCCTACGAGCAGTACTTC,CASSSGTFSYEQYF
-,TRBV27,-,TRBJ1-1,TGTGCCAGCAGGAGAAACAGGGCCGGGGGCACTGAAGCTTTCTTT,CASRRNRAGGTEAFF
-,TRBV10-3,-,TRBJ1-5,TGTGCCATCGGCGACAGCGAGAGCTTTTATAGCAATCAGCCCCAGCATTTT,CAIGDSESFYSNQPQHF
TRBD1,TRBV27,few,TRBJ2-7,TGTGCCAGCAGTTTGGGGACAGGGACCGACGAGCAGTACTTC,CASSLGTGTDEQYF
-,TRBV12-3/TRBV12-4,-,TRBJ1-5,TGTGCCAGCAGCCGAGACAGGCGCGGTCAGCCCCAGCATTTT,CASSRDRRGQPQHF
-,TRBV10-3,few,TRBJ1-1,TGTGCCCTTGCGGCAGTTCCGAACACTGAAGCTTTCTTT,CALAAVPNTEAFF
-,TRBV29-1,few,TRBJ2-1,TGCAGCGTGTCCTTAGCGGGACAGAGTTGGAATGAGCAGTTCTTC,CSVSLAGQSWNEQFF
-,TRBV15,many,TRBJ2-6,TGTGCCACCAGCAGTCACCTCTCTGGGGCCAACGTCCTGACTTTC,CATSSHLSGANVLTF
-,TRBV6-2/TRBV6-3,few,TRBJ1-5,TGTGCCAGCAGTGCTGCAGGGAAGGGGGGCAATCAGCCCCAGCATTTT,CASSAAGKGGNQPQHF
TRBD2,TRBV7-2,-,TRBJ2-1,TGTGCCAGCAGCGGTCGGGGGGGGATTGAGCAGTTCTTC,CASSGRGGIEQFF
-,TRBV12-3/TRBV12-4,few,TRBJ2-7,TGTGCCAGCAGTTCCCGATGGGACGAGCAGTACTTC,CASSSRWDEQYF
-,TRBV29-1,-,TRBJ1-4,TGCAGCGTTGGACAGAGTAATGAAAAACTGTTTTTT,CSVGQSNEKLFF
-,TRBV4-3,-,TRBJ2-3,TGCGCCTGCAGCCACGGATCTTCGAACACAGATACGCAGTATTTT,CACSHGSSNTDTQYF
-,TRBV24-1,few,TRBJ2-1,TGTGCCACCAGTGATTCACCCAAAAGAGGCAATGAGCAGTTCTTC,CATSDSPKRGNEQFF
-,TRBV24-1,few,TRBJ1-2,TGTGCCACCAGTGATTTGCTTCCCAGGGACCACTATGGCTACACCTTC,CATSDLLPRDHYGYTF
TRBD1,TRBV20-1,-,TRBJ2-4,TGCAGTGCGGTCCGGGACAGACCGAGCATTCAGTACTTC,CSAVRDRPSIQYF